These 21 T cell receptor beta chains share one sample of origin, sequenced in a study of T cell responses to AZD1222 COVID-19 vaccine. Produced via immunoSEQ multiplex PCR; TCRdb's table is partial and in-frame only. This sample has roughly 120,000 clones, with approximately 85% found just once. Sequenced here: peripheral blood, sampled 28 days after the second AZD1222 dose. The receptors come from an adult who received the AZD1222 COVID-19 vaccine.

V and J are TRBV7-9 and TRBJ2-3; D tentatively fits TRBD1 or TRBD2 (6 bases each). The CDR3 sequence is 17 residues long. V lost 1 base and J lost 0, with 14 bases in between. The germline V gene has CDR1 SEHNR and CDR2 FQNEAQ (reference sequence). Written as DNA, the CDR3 is TGTGCCAGCAGCTTAGTCGGGGGCCCCGTTAGCACAGATACGCAGTATTTT. The encoded protein is CASSLVGGPVSTDTQYF.

This clone was seen only a few times. This rearrangement joins TRBV3-1 (or the pseudogene TRBV3-2) to TRBJ2-1; 10 bases map to TRBD1. Germline V gene data show CDR1 as LGHDT and CDR2 as YNNKEL (reference sequence). The CDR3 loop spans 15 amino acids. J was trimmed by 3 bases and V by 10 bases; bases with no gene match: 9. CDR3 nucleotides: TGTGCCACCGGGTCCGGGACAGGGGTCTACAATGAGCAGTTCTTC. It codes for CATGSGTGVYNEQFF.

The rearrangement joins TRBV6-5 to TRBJ1-5, with TRBD1 identical over 7 bases. This CDR3 comprises 15 residues. V lost 6 bases, J lost 6 bases, and 11 bases stayed unmatched. Germline CDR1 MNHEY, CDR2 SVGAGI. For the CDR3, the DNA is TGTGCCAGCAGCGGCGGTCAGGGGGGAGGTCAGCCCCAGCATTTT. Translating gives CASSGGQGGGQPQHF.

The rearrangement uses TRBV10-3 and TRBJ2-2, with 8 positions matching TRBD1. There are 14 residues in the CDR3. From germline, CDR1 is ENHRY and CDR2 SYGVKD. V lost 11 bases to trimming and J lost 5 bases; unmatched junction nucleotides: 10. CDR3: CAARGQGFTGELFF. In DNA, the CDR3 is TGTGCCGCTCGAGGACAGGGATTTACCGGGGAGCTGTTTTTT.

V usage is TRBV5-4 and J usage is TRBJ2-2, with no clear D. The CDR3 spans 14 residues. Trimming left V 0 bases short and J 5 bases short, with 8 bases between. The germline V gene has CDR1 SGHNT and CDR2 YYREEE (reference sequence). CDR3 bases: TGTGCCAGCAGCTTGGAGGCCCGGACCGGGGAGCTGTTTTTT. This encodes CASSLEARTGELFF. The full variable domain, completed using reference TRBV5-4 and TRBJ2-2, is ETGVTQSPTHLIKTRGQQVTLRCSSQSGHNTVSWYQQALGQGPQFIFQYYREEENGRGNFPPRFSGLQFPNYSSELNVNALELDDSALYLCASSLEARTGELFFGEGSRLTVL.

This chain connects TRBV28 to TRBJ2-2; 7 bases fit TRBD1. Per germline, CDR1 MDHEN and CDR2 SYDVKM. J gave up 2 bases and V 7 bases, and 16 bases lay outside the gene matches. CDR3 size: 18 residues. Written as DNA, the CDR3 is TGTGCCAGCAACTATTTTATAGGAGACAGGGATAACACCGGGGAGCTGTTTTTT. It translates to CASNYFIGDRDNTGELFF.

This clone was detected only a few times. The chain joins TRBV27 to TRBJ2-6; D call uncertain. Germline CDR1 MNHEY, CDR2 SMNVEV (reference sequence). CDR3 length equals 15 residues. Deletions cut 9 bases from V and 0 bases from J, with 12 bases between. Here the CDR3 reads CASRTASSGANVLTF. In DNA form, the CDR3 reads TGTGCCAGTCGTACGGCGAGCTCTGGGGCCAACGTCCTGACTTTC.

V and J are TRBV4-3 and TRBJ2-3; 9 positions agree with TRBD2. V lost 1 base and J lost 11; bases outside the gene matches: 13. Germline assignment: CDR1 LGHNA and CDR2 YSLEER. This CDR3 contains 16 residues. DNA for the CDR3: TGCGCCAGCAGCCAAGGATTGGCGGGGGGGCCTTTTGTGCAGTATTTT. Translated: CASSQGLAGGPFVQYF.

This chain joins TRBV7-2 and TRBJ2-3, with D perhaps matching TRBD2 (5 bases). Germline CDR1 reads SGHTA; CDR2 reads FQGNSA. CDR3 size: 15 residues. Trimming took 1 base from V and 0 from J, leaving 8 bases between them. The CDR3 region is CASSLGGLSTDTQYF. DNA for the CDR3: TGTGCCAGCAGCTTAGGCGGACTGAGCACAGATACGCAGTATTTT.

The chain couples TRBV19 to TRBJ1-1; D unresolved. CDR1 is LNHDA and CDR2 is SQIVND in the germline V gene (reference sequence). Trimming shortened V by 3 bases and J by 0 bases, and 8 bases separated the two germline ends. This CDR3 comprises 14 residues. The CDR3, as DNA: TGTGCCAGTAGTATGCAGACTCTGAACACTGAAGCTTTCTTT. Amino acid sequence: CASSMQTLNTEAFF.

This chain connects TRBV9 to TRBJ2-1, with a weak D call TRBD2 (6 bases). Germline V lookup: CDR1 SGDLS, CDR2 YYNGEE. This CDR3 spans 13 amino acids. V was pared by 3 bases and J by 8 bases, with 12 bases between. DNA of the CDR3: TGTGCCAGCAGCGGCAGATCGGGGGATGAGCAGTTCTTC. Translating it yields CASSGRSGDEQFF. The full variable domain, with the rest looked up from reference TRBV9 and TRBJ2-1, is DSGVTQTPKHLITATGQRVTLRCSPRSGDLSVYWYQQSLDQGLQFLIQYYNGEERAKGNILERFSAQQFPDLHSELNLSSLELGDSALYFCASSGRSGDEQFFGPGTRLTVL.

The chain couples TRBV4-1 to TRBJ1-3, with 9 bases that match TRBD1. V lost 0 bases to trimming and J lost 7 bases; unmatched junction nucleotides: 7. The CDR3 is 16 residues long. Germline V gives CDR1 MGHRA, CDR2 YSYEKL. The CDR3 loop is CASSQEGGTGLNTIYF. In DNA form, the CDR3 reads TGCGCCAGCAGCCAAGAAGGCGGGACAGGGCTTAACACCATATATTTT.

This chain uses TRBV12-3 or TRBV12-4 with TRBJ1-2, with 8 bases that match TRBD1. Germline trimming cut 6 bases from V and 5 bases from J; bases unmatched to any gene: 5. The CDR3 covers 13 residues. This chain's CDR3 is CASRDRGRYGYTF. The CDR3 DNA sequence: TGTGCCAGCAGAGACAGGGGCCGGTATGGCTACACCTTC.

The chain recombines TRBV30 with TRBJ1-1; a possible D gene is TRBD1 (6 bases). The length of the CDR3 is 13 residues. The V end lost 1 base, the J end lost 2 bases, and 8 bases lay between the germline ends. CDR1 and CDR2 from the germline V gene are GTSNPN and SVGIG (reference sequence). The CDR3 is CAWSGDINTEAFF. CDR3 bases: TGTGCCTGGAGTGGGGACATTAACACTGAAGCTTTCTTT.

This clone is a singleton in its sample. The chain carries TRBV10-2 and TRBJ1-1; D not certain. This CDR3 is built from 15 residues. V gave up 7 bases and J gave up 4 bases, with 19 bases separating them. Germline CDR1 reads WSHSY; CDR2 reads SAAADI. In nucleotides, the CDR3 is TGCGCCAGCATTTACCGTCCCGATCGCGGCACTGAAGCTTTCTTT. This codes for CASIYRPDRGTEAFF.

The chain couples TRBV4-3 to TRBJ2-1; tentative D call: TRBD2 (7 bases). The length of the CDR3 is 17 residues. Trimming pared 0 bases from V and 8 bases from J, leaving 20 bases between. The germline V gene encodes CDR1 LGHNA and CDR2 YSLEER. DNA for the CDR3: TGCGCCAGCAGCCAAGATCTAGGGGGGGGGCCTATCCATGAGCAGTTCTTC. Its protein is CASSQDLGGGPIHEQFF.

The chain recombines TRBV5-1 with TRBJ1-5; possibly TRBD1 for D (6 bases). The CDR3 sequence is 15 residues long. CDR1 and CDR2 (germline): SGHRS, YFSETQ. V was clipped by 1 base and J by 1 base, with 9 bases between them. CDR3 region: CASSLRGGSNQPQHF. The CDR3 nucleotides are TGCGCCAGCAGCTTGAGGGGGGGAAGCAATCAGCCCCAGCATTTT.

The chain combines TRBV29-1 with TRBJ2-7, with D possibly being TRBD2 (5 bases). V lost 7 bases and J lost 6, with 16 bases in between. The CDR3 is 12 amino acids. Germline assignment: CDR1 SQVTM and CDR2 ANQGSEA. CDR3 sequence: CSALNPSGEQYF. The CDR3, as DNA: TGCAGCGCTCTTAACCCAAGCGGCGAGCAGTACTTC.

The chain has TRBV30 and TRBJ2-7; TRBD1 matches 9 bases. J was trimmed by 2 bases and V by 2 bases; bases with no gene match: 10. CDR1 is GTSNPN, CDR2 SVGIG, per germline (reference sequence). CDR3 size: 16 residues. CDR3: CAWSPPPGQGAYEQYF. CDR3 nucleotide sequence: TGTGCCTGGAGTCCCCCGCCGGGACAGGGTGCCTACGAGCAGTACTTC.

This chain links TRBV7-9 with TRBJ2-7, with D perhaps TRBD1 or TRBD2 (6 bases each). The CDR3 has 15 amino acids. Trimming removed 5 bases from V and 2 bases from J, with 16 bases in between. From germline, CDR1 is SEHNR and CDR2 FQNEAQ (reference sequence). The CDR3 sequence: CASSPGGGQPYEQYF. The CDR3 DNA reads TGTGCCAGCAGCCCCGGGGGAGGACAGCCCTACGAGCAGTACTTC.

Only a few counts were recorded for this clone. The chain uses TRBV10-1 and TRBJ2-5; D ambiguous. The germline gives CDR1 WNHNN, CDR2 SYGVQD (reference sequence). The CDR3 sequence is 14 residues long. V lost 1 base to trimming and J lost 0 bases, with 6 bases between them. The CDR3 region is CASSEFVYQETQYF. The CDR3 DNA reads as TGCGCCAGCAGTGAGTTTGTGTACCAAGAGACCCAGTACTTC.